This T cell receptor (beta chain) was recorded in a study of cytomegalovirus exposure and HLA in healthy donors. About the study: Genotyping showed 81% of roughly 400 donors falling in the Caucasian-associated ancestry cluster. The study, taken as a whole, reports: Apparent HLA restriction characterized most CMV-associated TCR beta chains in a later analysis. A previous analysis found most TCR beta V segments productive roughly 90% or roughly 30% of the time.

As concerns this clone: Its antigen is not identified.

PCR primers comprised 60 Vbeta and 13 Jbeta primers. The data were produced by immunoSEQ multiplex PCR, yet TCRdb's version contains in-frame clones alone and is incomplete. The sample includes about 170,000 clones, approximately 80% seen only once; the top ten take less than 2.5%. While unrecorded immune exposures were likely, the donors were nominally healthy when sampled. The CDR3 extends over 13 amino acids. Germline CDR1 and CDR2: MGHRA and YSYEKL. V lost 1 base to trimming and J lost 6 bases; unmatched junction nucleotides: 2. Input material: PBMCs. This sequence joins TRBV4-1 and TRBJ2-5, with 7 nucleotides matching TRBD1. The receptor's source is a male donor in good health and CMV-seronegative. In nucleotides, the CDR3 is TGCGCCAGCAGCCAAGGAAGGGGGCAGACCCAGTACTTC. Translating it yields CASSQGRGQTQYF.